This entry is about one T cell receptor (beta chain). This specimen belongs to a study of control samples from healthy donors and cancer patients. Germline V gene lookup returns CDR1 SGHRS and CDR2 YFSETQ. With 0 bases removed from V and 4 bases from J, the gap between germline ends came to 12 bases. This CDR3 spans 15 amino acids. Profiling relied on immunoSEQ multiplex PCR, and the TCRdb table lists in-frame clones only, not all of them. The sample contains fewer than 60,000 clones, roughly 96% of which appear only once. This TCR was recovered from a man aged 25 to 40 in good health. V and J are TRBV5-1 and TRBJ2-3; D might be TRBD2 (5 bases). Sequencing input: blood. Written as DNA, the CDR3 is TGCGCCAGCAGCTTGGCCTTCTTCGGGGCAGATACGCAGTATTTT. Its protein is CASSLAFFGADTQYF. Together with reference TRBV5-1 and TRBJ2-3, the CDR3 gives the full variable domain: KAGVTQTPRYLIKTRGQQVTLSCSPISGHRSVSWYQQTPGQGLQFLFEYFSETQRNKGNFPGRFSGRQFSNSRSEMNVSTLELGDSALYLCASSLAFFGADTQYFGPGTRLTVL.